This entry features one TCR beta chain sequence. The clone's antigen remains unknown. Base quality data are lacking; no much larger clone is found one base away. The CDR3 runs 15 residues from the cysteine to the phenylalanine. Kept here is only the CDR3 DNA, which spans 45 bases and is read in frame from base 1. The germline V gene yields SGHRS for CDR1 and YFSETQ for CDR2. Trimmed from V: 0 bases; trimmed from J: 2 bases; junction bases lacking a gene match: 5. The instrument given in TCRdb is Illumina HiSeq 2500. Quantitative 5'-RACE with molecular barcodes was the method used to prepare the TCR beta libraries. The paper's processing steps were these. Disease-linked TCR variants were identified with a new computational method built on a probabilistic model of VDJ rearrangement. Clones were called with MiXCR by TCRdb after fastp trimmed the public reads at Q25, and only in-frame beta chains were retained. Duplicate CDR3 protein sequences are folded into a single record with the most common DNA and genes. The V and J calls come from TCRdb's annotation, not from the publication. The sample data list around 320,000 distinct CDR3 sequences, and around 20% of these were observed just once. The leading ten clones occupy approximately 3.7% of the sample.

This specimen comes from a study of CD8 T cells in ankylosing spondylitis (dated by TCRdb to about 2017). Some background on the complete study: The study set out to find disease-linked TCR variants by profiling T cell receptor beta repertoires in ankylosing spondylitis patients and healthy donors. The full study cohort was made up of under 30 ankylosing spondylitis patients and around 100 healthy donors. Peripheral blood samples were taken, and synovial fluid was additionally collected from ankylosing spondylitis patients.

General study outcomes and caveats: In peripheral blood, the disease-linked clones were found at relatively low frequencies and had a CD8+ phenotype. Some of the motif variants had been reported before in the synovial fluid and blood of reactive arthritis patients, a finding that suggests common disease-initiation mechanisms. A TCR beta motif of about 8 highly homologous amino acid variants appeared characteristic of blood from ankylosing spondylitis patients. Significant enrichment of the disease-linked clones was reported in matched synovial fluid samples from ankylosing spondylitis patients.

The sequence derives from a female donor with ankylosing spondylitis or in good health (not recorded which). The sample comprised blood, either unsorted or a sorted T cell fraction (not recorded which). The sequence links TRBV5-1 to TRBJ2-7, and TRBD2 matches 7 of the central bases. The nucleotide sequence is TGCGCCAGCAGCTTGGAAGGGGACTACCCCTACGAGCAGTACTTC. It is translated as CASSLEGDYPYEQYF.